This T cell receptor beta chain was obtained from a study of blood T cell repertoires in COVID-19. Study-wide context: Acute-phase and convalescent COVID-19 samples originated in the United States, Italy and Spain. T cells, B-cell-depleted T cells, or PBMCs provided the cDNA or gDNA that served as material.

The CDR3 extends over 16 amino acids. V dropped 4 bases and J dropped 1 base, with 16 bases sitting between them. Germline assignment: CDR1 LGHNA and CDR2 YNFKEQ. This clone was detected only once. Authors' data handling: Estimates of nucleated cell counts were drawn from the amplification of reference gene primers. Sequencing was performed with immunoSEQ multiplex PCR; in TCRdb, only in-frame clones are kept and a portion is missing. D and trimming come from the DNA, and the V and J calls and clone size come from that table. The table shows some 300,000 clones, with roughly 88% occurring only once. This receptor was obtained from a woman in her thirties who had recovered from COVID-19. V gene TRBV4-2 combines with J gene TRBJ2-5; maybe TRBD2 (6 bases). The sequenced sample consisted of peripheral blood. CDR3 loop: CASSLDPGTGQETQYF. In nucleotides, the CDR3 is TGTGCCAGCAGCCTGGACCCCGGGACTGGCCAAGAGACCCAGTACTTC.